A selection of T cell receptor beta chains follows, all from one sample in a study of blood T cell repertoires in COVID-19. Libraries were prepared by immunoSEQ multiplex PCR; TCRdb keeps only in-frame clonotypes and omits some of them. Among around 100,000 clones listed, 80% to 85% were seen once. Sequencing input: peripheral blood. The receptors derive from a man in his 70s with active or convalescent COVID-19. Both conserved end residues are part of each CDR3. The order of the fields is D gene, V gene, J gene, clone size, CDR3 DNA, CDR3 protein. A D gene is named only where the DNA matches it firmly. Part of the rows lack a size; the others show once, few, many or a class for expanded clones.

D: .; V: TRBV7-8; J: TRBJ1-6; size: few; DNA: TGTGCCAGCAGCTTAGCCGTCACTACCTCAAGGAGCTCCTATAATTCACCCCTCCACTTT; CDR3: CASSLAVTTSRSSYNSPLHF
D: .; V: TRBV30; J: TRBJ1-2; size: .; DNA: TGTGCCTGGAGTGTATCCGGGGAGGACTATGGCTACACCTTC; CDR3: CAWSVSGEDYGYTF
D: .; V: TRBV28; J: TRBJ1-2; size: .; DNA: TGTGCCAGCAGTTTATCTGGCCTTTATGGCTACACCTTC; CDR3: CASSLSGLYGYTF
D: .; V: TRBV28; J: TRBJ1-5; size: .; DNA: TGTGCCAGCAGTTCCCGAGACGGAGCTCAGCCCCAGCATTTT; CDR3: CASSSRDGAQPQHF
D: .; V: TRBV25-1; J: TRBJ2-1; size: .; DNA: TGTGCCAGCAGTGAAAACTACCCTCCCAATGAGCAGTTCTTC; CDR3: CASSENYPPNEQFF
D: .; V: TRBV5-1; J: TRBJ2-2; size: .; DNA: TGCGCCAGCAGATTAGGGGGATCCTACGGGGAGCTGTTTTTT; CDR3: CASRLGGSYGELFF
D: TRBD1; V: TRBV6-5; J: TRBJ1-2; size: .; DNA: TGTGCCAGCAGTTACCCGGACAGGGTGTCTGGCTACACCTTC; CDR3: CASSYPDRVSGYTF
D: .; V: TRBV11-2; J: TRBJ2-2; size: .; DNA: TGTGCCAGCAGCTTAGCGGGAATCAACACCGGGGAGCTGTTTTTT; CDR3: CASSLAGINTGELFF
D: .; V: TRBV6-5; J: TRBJ1-5; size: few; DNA: TGTGCCAGCAGTTACCAGCAGGGTGTACGGCCCCAGCATTTT; CDR3: CASSYQQGVRPQHF
D: .; V: TRBV6-7; J: TRBJ1-1; size: .; DNA: TGTGCCAGCAGTTACTCCGGGGTAGTGAAAGGTGAAGCTTTCTTT; CDR3: CASSYSGVVKGEAFF
D: .; V: TRBV3-1/TRBV3-2; J: TRBJ2-5; size: few; DNA: TGTGCCAGCAGCCAAAACTTAGGAGGGAGAGAGACCCAGTACTTC; CDR3: CASSQNLGGRETQYF
D: .; V: TRBV18; J: TRBJ1-3; size: few; DNA: TGTGCCAGCTCACCAGGGAGGGAGGACACCATATATTTT; CDR3: CASSPGREDTIYF
D: TRBD1; V: TRBV28; J: TRBJ1-5; size: .; DNA: TGTGCCAGCAGATCAGGGGGCTTTCAGCCCCAGCATTTT; CDR3: CASRSGGFQPQHF
D: .; V: TRBV7-7; J: TRBJ2-5; size: .; DNA: TGTGCTAGCAGCACGAAGTGGATGGGTCCCCTGGAGGAGACCCAGTACTTC; CDR3: CASSTKWMGPLEETQYF
D: TRBD1; V: TRBV19; J: TRBJ1-1; size: .; DNA: TGTGCCAGTAGTATAGAAAACAGGGGGAACACTGAAGCTTTCTTT; CDR3: CASSIENRGNTEAFF
D: .; V: TRBV7-2; J: TRBJ2-3; size: .; DNA: TGTGCCAGCAGCTCGGGACGGGGGGCCCTGGGTGATACGCAGTATTTT; CDR3: CASSSGRGALGDTQYF
D: TRBD1; V: TRBV5-3; J: TRBJ1-4; size: .; DNA: TGTGCCAGAAGCTTGTTCCAGGGGGCTGAAAAACTGTTTTTT; CDR3: CARSLFQGAEKLFF
D: TRBD2; V: TRBV2; J: TRBJ2-3; size: .; DNA: TGTGCCAGCAGTGGGACTAGCGGGGATACGCAGTATTTT; CDR3: CASSGTSGDTQYF
D: .; V: TRBV5-6; J: TRBJ1-2; size: .; DNA: TGTGCCAGCAGCTTGGGGCGCAGGGGCGATGGCTACACCTTC; CDR3: CASSLGRRGDGYTF
D: TRBD1; V: TRBV3-1/TRBV3-2; J: TRBJ1-4; size: few; DNA: TGTGCCAGCAGCCAAGATAGTACAGGGGTTAATGAAAAACTGTTTTTT; CDR3: CASSQDSTGVNEKLFF
D: TRBD1; V: TRBV7-2; J: TRBJ1-1; size: .; DNA: TGTGCCAGCGGGTGGCAGGGGGCGCTCACTGAAGCTTTCTTT; CDR3: CASGWQGALTEAFF
D: TRBD2; V: TRBV5-1; J: TRBJ2-3; size: few; DNA: TGCGCCACCACACGGGGGGACACAGATACGCAGTATTTT; CDR3: CATTRGDTDTQYF
D: TRBD1; V: TRBV7-2; J: TRBJ1-4; size: .; DNA: TGTGCCAGCAGCTTAGGGGACAGGGACCGTGAAAAACTGTTTTTT; CDR3: CASSLGDRDREKLFF
D: .; V: TRBV5-1; J: TRBJ2-7; size: .; DNA: TGCGCCAGCAGATTGTCAAACCGCTTGAGTAAGTACTTC; CDR3: CASRLSNRLSKYF
D: .; V: TRBV29-1; J: TRBJ1-1; size: .; DNA: TGCAGCGTTCCCGGGAGAGGGAACACTGAAGCTTTCTTT; CDR3: CSVPGRGNTEAFF
D: TRBD2; V: TRBV6-6; J: TRBJ2-1; size: .; DNA: TGTGCCAGCCGAACCCCGGGGGGGCAAAATGAGCAGTTCTTC; CDR3: CASRTPGGQNEQFF
D: .; V: TRBV6-5; J: TRBJ1-6; size: few; DNA: TGTGCCAGCAGCGACAGGTGGAATAATTCACCCCTCCACTTT; CDR3: CASSDRWNNSPLHF
D: .; V: TRBV7-7; J: TRBJ2-3; size: .; DNA: TGTGCTAGCAGCTTAGCGGGCAGGGGGGGCACAGATACGCAGTATTTT; CDR3: CASSLAGRGGTDTQYF
D: .; V: TRBV6-5; J: TRBJ1-1; size: .; DNA: TGTGCCAGCAGTTCAAGGGTAACAGGCTCTGAGGCTTTCTTT; CDR3: CASSSRVTGSEAFF
D: TRBD2; V: TRBV5-1; J: TRBJ2-2; size: few; DNA: TGCGCCAGCACTTTAGCGGGGGGTGACCTCGGGGAGCTGTTTTTT; CDR3: CASTLAGGDLGELFF
D: TRBD1; V: TRBV2; J: TRBJ1-2; size: few; DNA: TGTGCCAGCACTAATGGGGACAGAGATGGCTACACCTTC; CDR3: CASTNGDRDGYTF
D: .; V: TRBV28; J: TRBJ2-6; size: .; DNA: TGTGCCGGAAAAGACTCTGGGGCCAACGCCCTGACTTTC; CDR3: CAGKDSGANALTF
D: .; V: TRBV5-8; J: TRBJ1-3; size: .; DNA: TGTGCCAGCAGCTTGCGGGGTTCGAACACCATATATTTT; CDR3: CASSLRGSNTIYF
D: TRBD1; V: TRBV6-5; J: TRBJ1-2; size: .; DNA: TGTGCCAGCAAAGACAGGGGGGCTAACTATGGCTACACCTTC; CDR3: CASKDRGANYGYTF
D: TRBD1; V: TRBV29-1; J: TRBJ1-1; size: .; DNA: TGCAGCGCTGGGACAGGGGAAGAAGCTTTCTTT; CDR3: CSAGTGEEAFF
D: .; V: TRBV18; J: TRBJ1-3; size: .; DNA: TGTGCCAGCTCTACCAGCGGCAGCTCTGGAAACACCATATATTTT; CDR3: CASSTSGSSGNTIYF
D: .; V: TRBV18; J: TRBJ1-1; size: once; DNA: TGTGCCAGCTCACCACCAGGCAGGACTGAAGCTTTCTTT; CDR3: CASSPPGRTEAFF
D: TRBD1; V: TRBV6-5; J: TRBJ1-2; size: .; DNA: TGTGCCAGCAGCCTCCCAGGGGGCGATGGCTACACCTTC; CDR3: CASSLPGGDGYTF
D: .; V: TRBV28; J: TRBJ2-3; size: few; DNA: TGTGCCAGCAGCCCTGGGGGCGTGGATACGCAGTATTTT; CDR3: CASSPGGVDTQYF
D: .; V: TRBV5-1; J: TRBJ2-4; size: .; DNA: TGCGCCAGCAGCCCGACGACAGGTTCAAACATTCAGTACTTC; CDR3: CASSPTTGSNIQYF
D: .; V: TRBV7-9; J: TRBJ2-6; size: .; DNA: TGTGCCAGCAGCTTAGCCAGGGGAACTCTAGGCTCTGGGGCCAACGTCCTGACTTTC; CDR3: CASSLARGTLGSGANVLTF
D: TRBD1; V: TRBV7-2; J: TRBJ1-2; size: .; DNA: TGTGCCAGCAGCTTTACAGGGGGCTTTGGCTATGGCTACACCTTC; CDR3: CASSFTGGFGYGYTF